The 13 T cell receptor beta chains below come from one sample, sequenced in a study of regulatory T cells in long-lasting Graves disease (dated by TCRdb to about 2021). What the time point label conveys for this sample: persistent/refractory GD, antithyroid drugs over 5 years with positive TRAb. For both TCR sequencing and RNA sequencing, RNA was extracted from PBMCs using TRIzol. Libraries were constructed by multiplex PCR. Sequenced using an Illumina HiSeq 4000. To build TCR beta libraries, CDR3 regions were amplified by Arm-PCR using iRepertoire HTBI primers. The raw public reads went through TCRdb reprocessing: fastp at Q25, MiXCR clone calling, in-frame beta chains kept. Rows with one shared CDR3 protein collapse into an entry with the most common genes and DNA. The sample yields about 660,000 distinct CDR3 sequences; about 30% were counted once. The leading ten clones occupy under 50% of the sample.

This material consisted of peripheral blood mononuclear cells (PBMCs), taken when the disease was refractory, from a patient treated with antithyroid drugs. All receptors come from a female donor with Graves disease.

This clonotype has a handful of counts. V and J are TRBV29-1 and TRBJ1-1; D is uncertain. Trimming took 8 bases from V and 0 from J, leaving 19 bases between them. Germline V lookup: CDR1 SQVTM, CDR2 ANQGSEA. This CDR3 spans 15 amino acids. The CDR3 sequence: CSTKGPVGLNTEAFF. Written as DNA, the CDR3 is TGCAGCACTAAAGGCCCGGTCGGGTTGAACACTGAAGCTTTCTTT.

This clonotype was seen ten or more times. The rearrangement joins TRBV12-3 or TRBV12-4 to TRBJ1-2; 9 nucleotides align to TRBD1. This CDR3 has 13 residues. The trim removed 6 bases at V and 3 bases at J, leaving 2 bases unmatched. CDR3 sequence reads: CASRRDRDYGYTF. The DNA of the CDR3 is TGTGCCAGCAGAAGGGACAGGGACTATGGCTACACCTTC.

Worth noting for this clonotype: No conserved phenylalanine or tryptophan is present at the end of the CDR3, so a read error is the likely explanation. The CDR3 here is CASSPLPGSNTEAFL. In nucleotides, the CDR3 is TGTGCCAGCAGTCCCCTGCCAGGTTCGAACACTGAAGCTTTCCTT. This chain connects TRBV28 to TRBJ1-1, with D uncertain. This CDR3 region has 15 residues. Germline values: CDR1 MDHEN, CDR2 SYDVKM. V was clipped by 5 bases and J by 1 base, with 14 bases between them.

V is TRBV20-1 and J is TRBJ2-7; D perhaps matches TRBD1 (6 bases). Germline loops: CDR1 DFQATT, CDR2 SNEGSKA (reference sequence). CDR3 size: 13 residues. V lost 5 bases and J lost 3, with 14 bases in between. CDR3 DNA sequence: TGCAGTGCTTTGACAGGCCTGATCTACGAGCAGTACTTC. It yields the protein CSALTGLIYEQYF.

This clonotype occurred a few times. This chain uses TRBV6-5 with TRBJ2-7; 7 bases are a match to TRBD2. Germline-derived CDR1 and CDR2 are MNHEY and SVGAGI. Losses at the gene ends were 2 bases for V and 0 bases for J; bases not matched to a gene: 7. This CDR3 is built from 16 residues. The CDR3 is CASSYLLRESSYEQYF. The CDR3 region has the DNA TGTGCCAGCAGTTACCTTTTGCGGGAGAGCTCCTACGAGCAGTACTTC.

This clonotype was picked up a small number of times. This chain joins TRBV19 and TRBJ1-1; D might be TRBD1 (5 bases). This CDR3 is built from 14 residues. Per the germline V gene, CDR1 is LNHDA and CDR2 is SQIVND (reference sequence). The V end lost 7 bases, the J end lost 0 bases, and 12 bases lay between the germline ends. This chain's CDR3 is CASTPTAMNTEAFF. The CDR3 DNA is TGTGCCAGTACACCGACAGCCATGAACACTGAAGCTTTCTTT.

The chain recombines TRBV28 with TRBJ2-7; D may be TRBD1 (7 bases). Germline assignment: CDR1 MDHEN and CDR2 SYDVKM. The CDR3 is 17 residues long. Trimming took off 7 bases at V and 1 base at J, with 23 bases between the two ends. CDR3 sequence reads: CASTKSKGLGQSYEQYF. Written as DNA, the CDR3 is TGTGCCAGCACCAAGTCAAAGGGACTGGGACAGTCCTACGAGCAGTACTTC. The full variable domain, rest sourced from reference TRBV28 and TRBJ2-7, is DVKVTQSSRYLVKRTGEKVFLECVQDMDHENMFWYRQDPGLGLRLIYFSYDVKMKEKGDIPEGYSVSREKKERFSLILESASTNQTSMYLCASTKSKGLGQSYEQYFGPGTRLTVT.

The chain recombines TRBV12-3 or TRBV12-4 with TRBJ1-5; D not certain. The CDR3 is made up of 14 amino acids. Trimming stripped 1 base from V and 3 bases from J, with 7 bases between. The CDR3 spells CASSLGAINQPQHF. In DNA form, the CDR3 reads TGTGCCAGCAGTTTAGGCGCCATCAATCAGCCCCAGCATTTT.

The chain employs TRBV6-9 and TRBJ1-1; no reliable D call. This CDR3 contains 13 residues. Between the trimmed V and J ends, which lost 4 bases and 7 bases, there was a span of 13 bases. Looked up from germline, CDR1 is MNHGY and CDR2 is SVAAGI. The CDR3 bases are TGTGCCAGCAGTTTTCTAATGGACGGTGAAGCTTTCTTT. As protein: CASSFLMDGEAFF.

Points on this clonotype: A much larger clone is a single base away; this may be a read error. V is TRBV28 and J is TRBJ1-1, with no clear D. Germline CDR1 is MDHEN and CDR2 is SYDVKM. This CDR3 is 13 amino acids long. The CDR3 bases are TGTGTCAGCAAACGAGGCATGAACACTGAAGCTTTCTTT. Translated: CVSKRGMNTEAFF. The variable domain in full, with the rest retrieved from reference TRBV28 and TRBJ1-1, is DVKVTQSSRYLVKRTGEKVFLECVQDMDHENMFWYRQDPGLGLRLIYFSYDVKMKEKGDIPEGYSVSREKKERFSLILESASTNQTSMYLCVSKRGMNTEAFFGQGTRLTVV.

This clonotype was seen a handful of times. DNA of the CDR3: TGCAGCGTTGAAGATTTCGGCGGAGACAACACCGGGGAGCTGTTTTTT. Translating it yields CSVEDFGGDNTGELFF. The chain links TRBV29-1 to TRBJ2-2; D is uncertain. Germline CDR1 and CDR2: SQVTM and ANQGSEA. Trimming took off 0 bases at V and 2 bases at J, with 13 bases between the two ends. The CDR3 is made up of 16 amino acids.

This sequence joins TRBV6-1 and TRBJ2-5; 8 nucleotides agree with TRBD2. The CDR3 totals 14 residues. Trimming took 8 bases from V and 4 from J; bases not matched to a gene: 9. Germline V gene lookup returns CDR1 MNHNS and CDR2 SASEGT. CDR3 amino acids: CASGRGGWAETQYF. In DNA form, the CDR3 reads TGTGCCAGCGGTCGGGGGGGGTGGGCAGAGACCCAGTACTTC.

This clonotype appeared a few times. The chain is built from TRBV6-1 and TRBJ1-2; 8 nucleotides align to TRBD1. V dropped 5 bases and J dropped 5; count of bases not matched to a gene: 13. Germline assignment: CDR1 MNHNS and CDR2 SASEGT. This CDR3 has 16 residues. The CDR3 DNA reads TGTGCCAGCAGTAAACAGGGGCAGGGGGCTTGGTATGGCTACACCTTC. Translation: CASSKQGQGAWYGYTF.